This T cell receptor (beta chain) was obtained from a study of CD8 T cells in ankylosing spondylitis. In its sample, this clonotype was seen many times. Germline CDR1 is SGHTA and CDR2 is FQGNSA. This CDR3 region has 13 residues. V dropped 5 bases and J dropped 4 bases, with 11 bases sitting between them. TCRdb redid the calling of the 5' RACE reads with MiXCR, one entry per CDR3 protein. The repertoire includes about 140,000 distinct CDR3 sequences, 8% to 9% of them detected once, and 7.3% sits in the top ten. The clonotype originates from a male donor with ankylosing spondylitis. What was sequenced was synovial fluid, either unsorted or a sorted T cell fraction (not recorded which). The V and J genes are TRBV7-2 and TRBJ1-2; possible D gene TRBD1, 6 bases. CDR3 in DNA: TGTGCCAGCAGCCCACAGGGAAGCTATGGCTACACCTTC. Protein sequence: CASSPQGSYGYTF.